This T cell receptor beta chain was recovered during a study of blood T cell repertoires in COVID-19. At the level of the study: Italy, Spain and the United States were the sources of the convalescent and acute COVID-19 samples.

The CDR3 totals 14 residues. CDR1 and CDR2 (germline): PRHDT, FYEKMQ (reference sequence). V was trimmed by 5 bases and J by 2 bases, leaving 11 bases between them. Under the authors' procedure: Amplification of reference gene primers provided the estimated nucleated cell counts. The assay was immunoSEQ multiplex PCR, and TCRdb's table has in-frame clones only and misses some. V, J and clone size reflect that table, while D and trimming were determined from the DNA. The sample lists fewer than 500,000 clones, 86% occurring once. The chain combines TRBV13 with TRBJ2-3; weak D call: TRBD2 (6 bases). Sequencing was carried out using peripheral blood. The receptor's source is a woman aged 25 to 39 with active or convalescent COVID-19. The CDR3 region is CASSPGEFTDTQYF. CDR3 sequence (DNA): TGTGCCAGCAGCCCGGGGGAGTTCACAGATACGCAGTATTTT.